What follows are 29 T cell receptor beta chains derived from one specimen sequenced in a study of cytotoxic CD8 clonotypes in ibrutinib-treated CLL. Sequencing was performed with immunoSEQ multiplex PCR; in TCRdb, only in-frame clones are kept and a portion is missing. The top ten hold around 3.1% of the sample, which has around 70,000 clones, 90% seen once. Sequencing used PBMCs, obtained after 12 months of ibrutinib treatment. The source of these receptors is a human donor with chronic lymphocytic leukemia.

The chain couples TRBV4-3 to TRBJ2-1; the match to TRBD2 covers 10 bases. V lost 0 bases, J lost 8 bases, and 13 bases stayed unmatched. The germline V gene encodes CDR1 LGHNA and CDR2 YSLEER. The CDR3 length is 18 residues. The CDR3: CASSQEWSSGSRHDEQFF. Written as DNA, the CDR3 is TGCGCCAGCAGCCAAGAATGGTCTAGCGGGAGTCGGCACGATGAGCAGTTCTTC.

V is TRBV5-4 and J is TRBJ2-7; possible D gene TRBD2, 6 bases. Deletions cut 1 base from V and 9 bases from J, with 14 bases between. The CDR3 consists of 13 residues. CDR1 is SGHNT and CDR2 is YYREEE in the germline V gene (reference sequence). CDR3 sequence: CASSLFGEAGQYF. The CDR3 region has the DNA TGTGCCAGCAGCTTGTTCGGGGAGGCAGGGCAGTACTTC.

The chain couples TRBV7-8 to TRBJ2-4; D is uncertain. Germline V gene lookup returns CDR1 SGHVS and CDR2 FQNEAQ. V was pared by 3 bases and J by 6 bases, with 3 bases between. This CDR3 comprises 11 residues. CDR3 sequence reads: CASSFGNIQYF. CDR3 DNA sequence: TGTGCCAGCAGCTTCGGAAACATTCAGTACTTC.

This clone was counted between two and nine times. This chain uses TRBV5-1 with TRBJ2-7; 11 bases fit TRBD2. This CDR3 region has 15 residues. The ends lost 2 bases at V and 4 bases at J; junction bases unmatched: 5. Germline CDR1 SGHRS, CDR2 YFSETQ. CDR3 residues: CASSLVLAGAYEQYF. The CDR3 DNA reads TGCGCCAGCAGCTTAGTACTAGCGGGAGCGTACGAGCAGTACTTC.

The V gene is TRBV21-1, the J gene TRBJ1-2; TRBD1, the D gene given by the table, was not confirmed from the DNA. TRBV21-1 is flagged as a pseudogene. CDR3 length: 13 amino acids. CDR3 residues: CARSPSRVYGYTF. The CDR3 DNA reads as TGTGCCAGGAGCCCGTCCAGGGTCTATGGCTACACCTTC.

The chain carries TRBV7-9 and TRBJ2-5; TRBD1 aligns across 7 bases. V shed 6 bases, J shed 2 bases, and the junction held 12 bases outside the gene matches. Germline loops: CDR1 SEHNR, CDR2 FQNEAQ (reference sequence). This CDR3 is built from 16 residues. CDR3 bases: TGTGCCAGCAGACCACACTTACAGGGGAAACAAGAGACCCAGTACTTC. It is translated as CASRPHLQGKQETQYF.

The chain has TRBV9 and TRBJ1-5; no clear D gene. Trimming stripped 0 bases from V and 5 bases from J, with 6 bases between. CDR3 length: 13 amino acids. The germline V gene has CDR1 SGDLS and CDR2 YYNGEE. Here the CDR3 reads CASSVEEDQPQHF. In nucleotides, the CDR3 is TGTGCCAGCAGCGTAGAGGAGGATCAGCCCCAGCATTTT.

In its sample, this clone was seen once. The CDR3 loop is CATSREEGMDEQYF. For the CDR3, the DNA is TGTGCCACCAGCAGAGAAGAAGGGATGGACGAGCAGTACTTC. The chain employs TRBV15 and TRBJ2-7, with unresolved D. Trimming took 0 bases from V and 5 from J, leaving 11 bases between them. Germline lookup yields CDR1 LNHNV and CDR2 YYDKDF (reference sequence). There are 14 residues in the CDR3.

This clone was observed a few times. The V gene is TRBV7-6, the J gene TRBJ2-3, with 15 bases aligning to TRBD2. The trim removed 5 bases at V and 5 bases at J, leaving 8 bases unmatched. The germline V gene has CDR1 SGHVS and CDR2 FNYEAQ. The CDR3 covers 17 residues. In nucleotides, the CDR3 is TGTGCCAGCAGCCAAGATGTGGGACTAGCGGGAGGAGATACGCAGTATTTT. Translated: CASSQDVGLAGGDTQYF. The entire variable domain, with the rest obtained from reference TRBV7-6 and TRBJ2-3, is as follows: GAGVSQSPRYKVTKRGQDVALRCDPISGHVSLYWYRQALGQGPEFLTYFNYEAQQDKSGLPNDRFSAERPEGSISTLTIQRTEQRDSAMYRCASSQDVGLAGGDTQYFGPGTRLTVL.

CDR3 protein: CAWSTEESGTEAFF. CDR3 nucleotides: TGTGCCTGGAGTACCGAGGAGAGTGGCACTGAAGCTTTCTTT. V gene TRBV30 combines with J gene TRBJ1-1; D is undetermined. This CDR3 is 14 amino acids long. The germline CDR1 and CDR2 sequences are GTSNPN and SVGIG (reference sequence). Trimming took 2 bases from V and 4 from J, leaving 14 bases between them.

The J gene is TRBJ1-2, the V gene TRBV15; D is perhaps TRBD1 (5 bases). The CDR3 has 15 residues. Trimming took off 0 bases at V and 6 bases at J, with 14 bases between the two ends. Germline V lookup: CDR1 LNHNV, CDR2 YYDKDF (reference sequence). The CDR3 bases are TGTGCCACCAGCAGAGACGTGGGGCCTCGAAATGGCTACACCTTC. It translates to CATSRDVGPRNGYTF.

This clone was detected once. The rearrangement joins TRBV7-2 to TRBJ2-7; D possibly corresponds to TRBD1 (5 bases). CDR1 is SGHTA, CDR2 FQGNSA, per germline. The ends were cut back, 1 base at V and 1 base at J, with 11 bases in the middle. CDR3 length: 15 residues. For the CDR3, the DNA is TGTGCCAGCAGCTTAGATCTGACAGCATCCTACGAGCAGTACTTC. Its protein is CASSLDLTASYEQYF.

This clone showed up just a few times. The CDR3 nucleotides are TGTGCCAGCAGTGCGGGACTAGCGGGCCAAACCTACAATGAGCAGTTCTTC. It encodes CASSAGLAGQTYNEQFF. V is TRBV27 and J is TRBJ2-1; 12 bases align to TRBD2. The CDR3 consists of 17 residues. After removal of 5 bases from V and 2 bases from J, the junction contained 7 bases not matched to a gene. Germline CDR1 MNHEY, CDR2 SMNVEV (reference sequence).

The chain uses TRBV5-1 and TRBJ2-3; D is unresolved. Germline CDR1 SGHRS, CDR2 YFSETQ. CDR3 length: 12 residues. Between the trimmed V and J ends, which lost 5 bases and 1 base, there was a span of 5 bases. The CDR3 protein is CASSHGTDTQYF. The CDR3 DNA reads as TGCGCCAGCAGTCACGGCACAGATACGCAGTATTTT.

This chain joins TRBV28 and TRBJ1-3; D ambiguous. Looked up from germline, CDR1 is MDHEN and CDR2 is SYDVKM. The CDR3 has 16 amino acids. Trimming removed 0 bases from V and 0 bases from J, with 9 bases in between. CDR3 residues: CASSLWTPNSGNTIYF. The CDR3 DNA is TGTGCCAGCAGTTTATGGACGCCCAACTCTGGAAACACCATATATTTT.

The CDR3 DNA reads TGTGCCAGCAGCTTAGACCGGGGTACGGACTATGGCTACACCTTC. Translated, it gives CASSLDRGTDYGYTF. The genes are TRBV7-2 and TRBJ1-2; no reliable D call. Looked up from germline, CDR1 is SGHTA and CDR2 is FQGNSA. Trimming pared 1 base from V and 3 bases from J, leaving 12 bases between. This CDR3 has 15 residues.

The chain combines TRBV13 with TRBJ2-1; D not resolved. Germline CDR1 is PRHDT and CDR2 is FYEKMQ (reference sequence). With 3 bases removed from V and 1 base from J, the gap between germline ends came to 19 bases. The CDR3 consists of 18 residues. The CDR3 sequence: CASSFINPVSLSYNEQFF. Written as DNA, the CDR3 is TGTGCCAGCAGCTTTATAAATCCCGTGAGCCTTTCCTACAATGAGCAGTTCTTC.

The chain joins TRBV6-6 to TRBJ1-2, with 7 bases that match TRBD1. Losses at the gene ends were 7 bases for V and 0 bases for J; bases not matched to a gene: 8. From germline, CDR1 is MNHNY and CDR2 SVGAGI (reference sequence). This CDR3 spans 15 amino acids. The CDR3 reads CASTIRGSANYGYTF. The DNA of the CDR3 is TGTGCCAGCACAATCAGGGGGTCCGCTAACTATGGCTACACCTTC.

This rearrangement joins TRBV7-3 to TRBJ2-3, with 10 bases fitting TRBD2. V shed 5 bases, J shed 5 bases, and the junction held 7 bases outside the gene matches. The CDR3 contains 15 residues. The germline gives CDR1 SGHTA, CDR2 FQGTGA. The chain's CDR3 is CASSPGLAAQDTQYF. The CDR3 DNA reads TGTGCCAGCAGCCCTGGACTAGCGGCCCAAGATACGCAGTATTTT.

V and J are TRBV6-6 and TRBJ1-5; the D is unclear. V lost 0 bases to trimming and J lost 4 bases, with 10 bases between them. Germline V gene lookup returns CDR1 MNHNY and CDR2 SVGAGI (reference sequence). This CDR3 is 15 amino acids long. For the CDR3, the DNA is TGTGCCAGCAGTTACTCGAGTAGAGGGAATCAGCCCCAGCATTTT. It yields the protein CASSYSSRGNQPQHF.

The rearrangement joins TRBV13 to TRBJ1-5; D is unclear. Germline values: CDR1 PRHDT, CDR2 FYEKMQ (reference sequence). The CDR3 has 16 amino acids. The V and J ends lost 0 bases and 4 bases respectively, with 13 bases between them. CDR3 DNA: TGTGCCAGCAGCTTAGGAGCTGTCGGCAGGAATCAGCCCCAGCATTTT. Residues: CASSLGAVGRNQPQHF.

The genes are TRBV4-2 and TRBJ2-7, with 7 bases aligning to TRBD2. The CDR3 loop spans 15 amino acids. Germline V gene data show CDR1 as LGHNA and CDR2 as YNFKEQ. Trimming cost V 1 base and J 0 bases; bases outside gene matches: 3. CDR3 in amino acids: CASSQAGGNSYEQYF. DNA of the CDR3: TGTGCCAGCAGCCAAGCGGGGGGAAACTCCTACGAGCAGTACTTC.

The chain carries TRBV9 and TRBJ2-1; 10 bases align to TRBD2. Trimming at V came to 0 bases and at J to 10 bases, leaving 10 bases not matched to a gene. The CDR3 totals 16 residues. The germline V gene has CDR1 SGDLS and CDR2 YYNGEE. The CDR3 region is CASSVVLLAGVGEQFF. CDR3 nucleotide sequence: TGTGCCAGCAGCGTAGTATTGCTAGCGGGAGTTGGGGAGCAGTTCTTC.

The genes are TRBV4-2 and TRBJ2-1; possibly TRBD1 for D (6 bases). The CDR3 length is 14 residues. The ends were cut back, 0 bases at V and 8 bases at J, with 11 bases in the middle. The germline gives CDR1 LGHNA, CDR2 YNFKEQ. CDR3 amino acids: CASSQEVPGDEQFF. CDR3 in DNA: TGTGCCAGCAGCCAAGAAGTACCAGGGGATGAGCAGTTCTTC.

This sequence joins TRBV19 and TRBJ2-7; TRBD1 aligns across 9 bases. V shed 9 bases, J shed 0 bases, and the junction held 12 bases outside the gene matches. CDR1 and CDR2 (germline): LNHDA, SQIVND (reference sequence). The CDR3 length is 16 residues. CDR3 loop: CASHPGTGFGSYEQYF. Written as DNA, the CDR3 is TGTGCCAGCCATCCCGGGACAGGGTTTGGCTCCTACGAGCAGTACTTC.

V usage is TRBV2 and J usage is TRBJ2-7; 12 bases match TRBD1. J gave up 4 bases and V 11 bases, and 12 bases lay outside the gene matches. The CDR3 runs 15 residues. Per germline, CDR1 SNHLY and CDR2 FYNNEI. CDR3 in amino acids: CAAQTRDRGLYEQYF. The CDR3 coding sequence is TGTGCCGCACAGACCCGGGACAGGGGGCTATACGAGCAGTACTTC.

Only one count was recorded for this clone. The DNA of the CDR3 is TGTGCCAGTAGTGAAGGACTAGCGGGAGGCGCGGATACGCAGTATTTT. Protein sequence: CASSEGLAGGADTQYF. The chain is built from TRBV19 and TRBJ2-3, with 14 bases identical to TRBD2. Trimming cost V 5 bases and J 6 bases; bases outside gene matches: 7. CDR1 and CDR2 (germline): LNHDA, SQIVND (reference sequence). The CDR3 totals 16 residues.

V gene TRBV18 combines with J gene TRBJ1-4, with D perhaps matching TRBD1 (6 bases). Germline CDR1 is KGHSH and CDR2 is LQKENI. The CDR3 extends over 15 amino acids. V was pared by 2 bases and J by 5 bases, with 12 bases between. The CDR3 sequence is CASSPVRGSNEKLFF. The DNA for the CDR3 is TGTGCCAGCTCACCAGTTAGGGGGTCGAATGAAAAACTGTTTTTT.

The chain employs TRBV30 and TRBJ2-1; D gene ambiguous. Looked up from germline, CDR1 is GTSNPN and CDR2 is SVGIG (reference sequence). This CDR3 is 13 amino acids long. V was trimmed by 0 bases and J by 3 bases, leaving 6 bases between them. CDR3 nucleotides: TGTGCCTGGAGTGTGGCCAGCTACAATGAGCAGTTCTTC. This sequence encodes CAWSVASYNEQFF.